This T cell receptor (beta chain) emerged from a study of cytomegalovirus exposure and HLA in healthy donors. Study-wide results and caveats: Analyzed later, association rates of TCRs varied across HLA loci, with DRB1 most and HLA-C fewest. Across all donors, roughly uniform sequencing depth was an assumption of the presence/absence analyses. Only CMV serostatus was available as immune exposure information.

In regard to this clone: Its specificity is not known.

CDR3 length: 14 amino acids. The V gene's germline CDR1 is SEHNR and CDR2 FQNEAQ (reference sequence). Trimming took 4 bases from V and 8 from J; bases not matched to a gene: 6. In the PCR, 60 Vbeta and 13 Jbeta primers were used. Here immunoSEQ multiplex PCR was the method, and the copy in TCRdb shows in-frame clones only, minus some. Of 150,000 to 200,000 clones listed, around 80% are singletons. Sequenced input: PBMCs. The TCR was taken from a man aged 40-55 years in good health and CMV-seropositive. The chain recombines TRBV7-9 with TRBJ1-1, with TRBD1 matching over 11 bases. Here the CDR3 DNA reads TGTGCCAGCAGCTGGACAGGGGGCGACTTGGAAGCTTTCTTT. Translated: CASSWTGGDLEAFF.